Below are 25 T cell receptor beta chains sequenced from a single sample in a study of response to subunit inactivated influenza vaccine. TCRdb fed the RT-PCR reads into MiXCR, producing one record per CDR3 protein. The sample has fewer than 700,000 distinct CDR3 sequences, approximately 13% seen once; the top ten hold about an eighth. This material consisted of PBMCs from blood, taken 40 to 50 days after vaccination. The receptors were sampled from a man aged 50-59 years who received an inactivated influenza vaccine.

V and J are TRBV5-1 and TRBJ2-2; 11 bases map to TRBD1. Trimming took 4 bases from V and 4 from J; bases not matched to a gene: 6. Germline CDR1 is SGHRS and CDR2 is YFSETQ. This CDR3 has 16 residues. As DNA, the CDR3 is TGCGCCAGCAGCCCACCCGGGACAGGGGGCACCGGGGAGCTGTTTTTT. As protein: CASSPPGTGGTGELFF.

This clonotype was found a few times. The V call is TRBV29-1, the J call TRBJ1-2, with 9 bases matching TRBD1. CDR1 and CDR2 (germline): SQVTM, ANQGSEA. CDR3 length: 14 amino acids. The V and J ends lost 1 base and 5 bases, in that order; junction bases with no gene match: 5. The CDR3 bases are TGCAGCGTTGAAGGGACAGGGGCAATGTATGGCTACACCTTC. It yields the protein CSVEGTGAMYGYTF.

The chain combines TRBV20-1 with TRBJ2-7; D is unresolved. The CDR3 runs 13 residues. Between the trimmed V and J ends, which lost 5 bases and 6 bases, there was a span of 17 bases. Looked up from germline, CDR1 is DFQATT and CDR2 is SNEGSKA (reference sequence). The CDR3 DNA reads TGCAGTGCTCCGAACCAACCGGGTAGCGAGCAGTACTTC. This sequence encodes CSAPNQPGSEQYF.

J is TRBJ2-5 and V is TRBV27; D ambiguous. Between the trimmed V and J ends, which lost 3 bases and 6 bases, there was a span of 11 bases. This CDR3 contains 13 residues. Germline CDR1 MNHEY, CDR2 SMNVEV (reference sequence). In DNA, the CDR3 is TGTGCCAGCAGTTTTAAGGGTGGGCAGACCCAGTACTTC. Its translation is CASSFKGGQTQYF.

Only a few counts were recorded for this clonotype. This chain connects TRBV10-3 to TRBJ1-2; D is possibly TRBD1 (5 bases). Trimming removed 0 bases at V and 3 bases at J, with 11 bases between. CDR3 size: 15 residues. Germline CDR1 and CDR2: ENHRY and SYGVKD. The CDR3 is CAISESEGRYYGYTF. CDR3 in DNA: TGTGCCATCAGTGAGTCTGAGGGGCGCTACTATGGCTACACCTTC.

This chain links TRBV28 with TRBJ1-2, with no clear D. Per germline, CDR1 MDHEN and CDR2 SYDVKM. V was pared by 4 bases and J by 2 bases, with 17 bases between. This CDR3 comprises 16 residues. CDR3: CASSSGWLRKNYGYTF. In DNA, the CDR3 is TGTGCCAGCAGTTCTGGGTGGCTTCGGAAAAACTATGGCTACACCTTC.

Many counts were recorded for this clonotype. DNA for the CDR3: TGTGCCAGCAGCTGGGGGGGAACCTACGAGCAGTACTTC. Residues: CASSWGGTYEQYF. The chain couples TRBV5-6 to TRBJ2-7; 7 bases agree with TRBD2. The CDR3 consists of 13 residues. In germline, CDR1 is SGHDT, CDR2 YYEEEE. J lost 2 bases, V lost 3 bases, and 2 bases had no gene match.

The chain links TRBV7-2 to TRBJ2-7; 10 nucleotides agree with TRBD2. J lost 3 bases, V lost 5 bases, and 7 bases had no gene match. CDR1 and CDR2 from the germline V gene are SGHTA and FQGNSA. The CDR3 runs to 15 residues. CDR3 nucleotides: TGTGCCAGCAGCACCACTAGCGGGAAAAGCTACGAGCAGTACTTC. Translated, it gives CASSTTSGKSYEQYF.

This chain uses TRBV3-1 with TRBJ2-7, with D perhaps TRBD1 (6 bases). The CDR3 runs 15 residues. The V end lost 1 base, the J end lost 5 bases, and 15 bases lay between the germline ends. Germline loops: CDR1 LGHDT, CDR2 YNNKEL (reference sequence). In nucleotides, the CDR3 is TGTGCCAGCAGCCAAGGGGCCCGCGGACAGAACGAGCAGTACTTC. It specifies CASSQGARGQNEQYF.

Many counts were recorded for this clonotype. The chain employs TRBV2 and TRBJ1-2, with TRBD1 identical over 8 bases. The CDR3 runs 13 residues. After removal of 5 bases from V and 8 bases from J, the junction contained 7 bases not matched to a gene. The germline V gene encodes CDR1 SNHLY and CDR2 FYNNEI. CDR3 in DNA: TGTGCCAGCAGTCCGGACAGGGAGCGGGGCTACACCTTC. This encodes CASSPDRERGYTF. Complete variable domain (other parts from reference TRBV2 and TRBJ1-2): EPEVTQTPSHQVTQMGQEVILRCVPISNHLYFYWYRQILGQKVEFLVSFYNNEISEKSEIFDDQFSVERPDGSNFTLKIRSTKLEDSAMYFCASSPDRERGYTFGSGTRLTVV.

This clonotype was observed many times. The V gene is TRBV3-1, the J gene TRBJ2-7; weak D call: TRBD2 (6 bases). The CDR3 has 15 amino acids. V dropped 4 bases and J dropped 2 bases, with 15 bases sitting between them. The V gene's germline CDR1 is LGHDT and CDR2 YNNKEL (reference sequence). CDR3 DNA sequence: TGTGCCAGCAGCCCTTCTGGGACTCAAGCCTACGAGCAGTACTTC. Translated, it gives CASSPSGTQAYEQYF.

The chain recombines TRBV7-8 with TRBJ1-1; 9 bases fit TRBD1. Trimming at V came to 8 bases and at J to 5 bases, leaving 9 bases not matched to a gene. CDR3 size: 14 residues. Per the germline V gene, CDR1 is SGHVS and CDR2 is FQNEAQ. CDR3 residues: CASRLGDRVTEAFF. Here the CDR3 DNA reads TGTGCCAGCCGGTTAGGGGACAGGGTTACTGAAGCTTTCTTT.

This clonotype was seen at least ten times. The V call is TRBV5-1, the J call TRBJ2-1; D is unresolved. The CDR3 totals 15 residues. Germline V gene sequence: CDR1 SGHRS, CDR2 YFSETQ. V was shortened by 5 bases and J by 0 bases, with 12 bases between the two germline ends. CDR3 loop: CASRVDESSYNEQFF. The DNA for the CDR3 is TGCGCCAGCAGGGTGGACGAAAGCTCCTACAATGAGCAGTTCTTC.

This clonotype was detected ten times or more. CDR3 residues: CASSGQGRNEQFF. CDR3 in DNA: TGTGCCAGCAGCGGACAGGGGAGGAATGAGCAGTTCTTC. The genes are TRBV12-3 or TRBV12-4 and TRBJ2-1; 9 bases agree with TRBD1. The CDR3 totals 13 residues. J was trimmed by 7 bases and V by 6 bases; bases with no gene match: 4.

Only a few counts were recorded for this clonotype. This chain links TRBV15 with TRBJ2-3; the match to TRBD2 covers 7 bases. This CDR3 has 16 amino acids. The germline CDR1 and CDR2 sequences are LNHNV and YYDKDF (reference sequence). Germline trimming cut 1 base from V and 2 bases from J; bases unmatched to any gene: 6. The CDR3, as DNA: TGTGCCACCAGCAGAGGCCCGGGACTATACACAGATACGCAGTATTTT. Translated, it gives CATSRGPGLYTDTQYF.

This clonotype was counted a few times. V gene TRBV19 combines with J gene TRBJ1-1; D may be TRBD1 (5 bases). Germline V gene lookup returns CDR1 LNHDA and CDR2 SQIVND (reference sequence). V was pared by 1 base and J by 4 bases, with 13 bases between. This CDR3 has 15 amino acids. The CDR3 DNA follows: TGTGCCAGTAGTATAGCCGGGACGTTATCCACTGAAGCTTTCTTT. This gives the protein CASSIAGTLSTEAFF. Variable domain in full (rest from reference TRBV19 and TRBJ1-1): DGGITQSPKYLFRKEGQNVTLSCEQNLNHDAMYWYRQDPGQGLRLIYYSQIVNDFQKGDIAEGYSVSREKKESFPLTVTSAQKNPTAFYLCASSIAGTLSTEAFFGQGTRLTVV.

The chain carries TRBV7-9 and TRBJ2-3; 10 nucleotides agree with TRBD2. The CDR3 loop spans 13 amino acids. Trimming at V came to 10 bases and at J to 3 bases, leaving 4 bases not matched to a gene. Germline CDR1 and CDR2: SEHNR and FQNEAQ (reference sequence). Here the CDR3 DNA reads TGTGCCACCCAGACTAGCGGGACAGATACGCAGTATTTT. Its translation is CATQTSGTDTQYF.

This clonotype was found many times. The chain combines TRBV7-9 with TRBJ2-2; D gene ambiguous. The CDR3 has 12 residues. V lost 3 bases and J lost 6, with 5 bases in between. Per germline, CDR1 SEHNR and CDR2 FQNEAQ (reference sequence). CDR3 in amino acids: CASSFGSGELFF. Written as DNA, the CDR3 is TGTGCCAGCAGCTTCGGGTCCGGGGAGCTGTTTTTT. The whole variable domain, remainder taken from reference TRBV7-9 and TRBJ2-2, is DTGVSQNPRHKITKRGQNVTFRCDPISEHNRLYWYRQTLGQGPEFLTYFQNEAQLEKSRLLSDRFSAERPKGSFSTLEIQRTEQGDSAMYLCASSFGSGELFFGEGSRLTVL.

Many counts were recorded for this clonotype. The CDR3 region is CSVVDHVGQPQHF. The DNA for the CDR3 is TGCAGCGTTGTGGACCATGTGGGCCAGCCCCAGCATTTT. This chain connects TRBV29-1 to TRBJ1-5; D is unclear. Trimming took off 4 bases at V and 7 bases at J, with 14 bases between the two ends. CDR1 is SQVTM and CDR2 is ANQGSEA in the germline V gene. CDR3 size: 13 residues.

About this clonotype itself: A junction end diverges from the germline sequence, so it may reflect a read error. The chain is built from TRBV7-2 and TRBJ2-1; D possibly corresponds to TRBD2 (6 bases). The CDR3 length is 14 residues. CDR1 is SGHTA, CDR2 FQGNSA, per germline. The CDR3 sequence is CASSLVVPGDEQFF. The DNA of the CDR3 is TGTGCCAGCAGCTTAGTAGTCCCGGGAGATGAGCAGTTCTTT.

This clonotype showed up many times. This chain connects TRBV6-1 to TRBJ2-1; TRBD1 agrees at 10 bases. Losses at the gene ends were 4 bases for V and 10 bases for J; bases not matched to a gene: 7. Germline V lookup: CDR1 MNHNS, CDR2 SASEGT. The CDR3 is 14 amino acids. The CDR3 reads CASSAGQGLGEQFF. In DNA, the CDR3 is TGTGCCAGCAGTGCGGGACAGGGGTTGGGCGAGCAGTTCTTC.

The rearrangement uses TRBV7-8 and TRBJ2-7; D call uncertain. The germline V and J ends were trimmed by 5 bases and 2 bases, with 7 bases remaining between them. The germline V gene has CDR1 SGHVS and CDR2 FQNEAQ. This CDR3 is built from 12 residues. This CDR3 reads CASSLQPYEQYF. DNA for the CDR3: TGTGCCAGCAGCCTACAGCCCTACGAGCAGTACTTC.

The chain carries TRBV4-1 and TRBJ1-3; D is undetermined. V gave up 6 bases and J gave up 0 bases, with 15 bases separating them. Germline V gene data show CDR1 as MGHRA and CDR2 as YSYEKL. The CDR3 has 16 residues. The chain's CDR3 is CASSLINSVSGNTIYF. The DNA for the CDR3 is TGCGCCAGCAGTCTCATAAACAGTGTCTCTGGAAACACCATATATTTT.

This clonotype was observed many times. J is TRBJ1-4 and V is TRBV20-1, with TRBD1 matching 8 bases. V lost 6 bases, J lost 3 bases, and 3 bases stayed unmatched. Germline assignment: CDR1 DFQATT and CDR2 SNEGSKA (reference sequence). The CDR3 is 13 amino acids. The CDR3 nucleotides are TGCAGTGCAAAACAGGGGGCTAATGAAAAACTGTTTTTT. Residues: CSAKQGANEKLFF.

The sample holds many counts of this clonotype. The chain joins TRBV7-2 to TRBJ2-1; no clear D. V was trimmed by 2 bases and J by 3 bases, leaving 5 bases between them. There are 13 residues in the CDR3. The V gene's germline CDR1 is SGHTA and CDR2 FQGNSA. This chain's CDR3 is CASSLNGYNEQFF. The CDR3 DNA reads TGTGCCAGCAGCTTAAACGGCTACAATGAGCAGTTCTTC.